The clone carrying this TCR beta chain has only a few counts. Its specificity is unknown. This sample is drawn from a study of T cell repertoires in cytomegalovirus infection. Study context: Used in the study were CMV epitopes, some recently identified and HLA-C-restricted, others well-studied and HLA-B-restricted. An indication of both CMV infection and matching HLA type came from public TCR beta signatures.

TCRdb re-called the reads with MiXCR, one entry per CDR3 protein. The table lists approximately 1,000,000 distinct CDR3 sequences, 25% to 40% of them singletons. Study-wide results and caveats: Cumulative frequency (of public TCR beta family members) identified carriers of CMV plus the relevant HLA. The study found HLA-C-restricted CMV-specific TCR beta clonotypes dominating the ex vivo response.

The source of this sequence is a human donor in good health (CMV status not recorded). Some clones in this sample may be carry-over from other donors' samples. The source material was cultured CD8+ T cells from PBMCs, sampled from culture after CMV antigen stimulation.

The CDR3 sequence is CASSLLAAPRDEQYF. The CDR3 bases are TGCGCCAGCAGTTTACTAGCGGCCCCTCGGGACGAGCAGTACTTC. This sequence joins TRBV10-2 and TRBJ2-7; 8 nucleotides align to TRBD2. Germline CDR1 WSHSY, CDR2 SAAADI. CDR3 size: 15 residues. J lost 5 bases, V lost 5 bases, and 11 bases had no gene match.